These 27 T cell receptor beta chains were all obtained from the same sample, sequenced in a study of shared clonotypes between healthy human individuals. Cells designated naive CD8 were CD45RO-negative and were positively selected for CCR7, with terminally differentiated effector memory CD45RA+ cells excluded. The data were produced by immunoSEQ multiplex PCR, yet TCRdb's version contains in-frame clones alone and is incomplete. The sample consists of about 2 million clones, approximately 94% of them appearing once. The specimen sequenced was naive CD8+ T cells sorted from blood. The receptors were sampled from a man between 18 and 29 years old in good health.

J is TRBJ2-3 and V is TRBV30; no definite D call. Per the germline V gene, CDR1 is GTSNPN and CDR2 is SVGIG (reference sequence). This CDR3 has 15 residues. The V gene lost 2 bases and the J gene lost 2 bases, with 14 bases spanning the gap. Here the CDR3 DNA reads TGTGCCTGGAGTAAGTTTTGGCCCTTCACAGATACGCAGTATTTT. This translates into CAWSKFWPFTDTQYF.

The CDR3 coding sequence is TGCGCCCCCCGTGGAGGTGGAGGGGGATTGTCCTACGAGCAGTACTTC. Its translation is CAPRGGGGGLSYEQYF. V usage is TRBV23-1 and J usage is TRBJ2-7, with D perhaps being TRBD1 or TRBD2 (6 bases each). TRBV23-1 is labeled an ORF, and its function is uncertain. The V gene lost 11 bases and the J gene lost 1 base, with 24 bases spanning the gap. This CDR3 has 16 residues.

Only one count was recorded for this clone. Other nucleotide sequences from this sample produce the same CDR3. The rearrangement joins TRBV2 to TRBJ2-3, with D maybe TRBD1 (6 bases). Germline V gives CDR1 SNHLY, CDR2 FYNNEI. This CDR3 comprises 15 residues. Between the trimmed V and J ends, which lost 4 bases and 0 bases, there was a span of 11 bases. CDR3 amino acids: CASSGTATSTDTQYF. Written as DNA, the CDR3 is TGTGCCAGCAGTGGGACAGCGACTAGCACAGATACGCAGTATTTT.

This chain joins TRBV7-2 and TRBJ2-1; D assignment may be TRBD1 or TRBD2 (5 bases each). The germline CDR1 and CDR2 sequences are SGHTA and FQGNSA. The V end lost 4 bases, the J end lost 3 bases, and 13 bases lay between the germline ends. The length of the CDR3 is 15 residues. CDR3 sequence (DNA): TGTGCCAGCAGCTCGTTCACGGGGCTCTACAATGAGCAGTTCTTC. As protein: CASSSFTGLYNEQFF.

A note on this clone: The identical CDR3 is also encoded by other nucleotide sequences in the sample. The rearrangement joins TRBV11-3 to TRBJ2-7; TRBD1 or TRBD2 may be the D gene (5 bases each). Trimming cost V 3 bases and J 0 bases, with 6 bases left between them. The CDR3 has 13 residues. Germline V gene lookup returns CDR1 SGHNT and CDR2 YENEEA. The CDR3 DNA is TGTGCCAGCAGCTTGGGGACCTCCTACGAGCAGTACTTC. Translation gives CASSLGTSYEQYF. Together with reference TRBV11-3 and TRBJ2-7, the CDR3 gives the full variable domain: EAGVVQSPRYKIIEKKQPVAFWCNPISGHNTLYWYLQNLGQGPELLIRYENEEAVDDSQLPKDRFSAERLKGVDSTLKIQPAELGDSAVYLCASSLGTSYEQYFGPGTRLTVT.

This clone was counted a few times. The genes are TRBV4-1 and TRBJ1-2; D call uncertain. The V and J ends lost 1 base and 8 bases respectively, with 14 bases between them. Germline V lookup: CDR1 MGHRA, CDR2 YSYEKL. The CDR3 totals 14 residues. CDR3 nucleotide sequence: TGCGCCAGCAGCCAAGGTACATCTGCTCCCGGCTACACCTTC. Amino acid sequence: CASSQGTSAPGYTF.

This CDR3 is CASSLSFSYEQYF. The CDR3 region has the DNA TGTGCCAGCAGCTTGTCATTCTCCTACGAGCAGTACTTC. This chain uses TRBV5-8 with TRBJ2-7; D is undetermined. The CDR3 is 13 residues long. Trimming pared 1 base from V and 0 bases from J, leaving 5 bases between. The germline gives CDR1 SGHTS, CDR2 YDEGEE.

V usage is TRBV28 and J usage is TRBJ2-7; tentatively, D is TRBD1 (6 bases). The CDR3 covers 15 residues. V lost 6 bases to trimming and J lost 0 bases, with 15 bases between them. Germline CDR1 and CDR2: MDHEN and SYDVKM. CDR3 protein: CASSHWQGSSYEQYF. The DNA of the CDR3 is TGTGCCAGCAGCCACTGGCAGGGGAGCTCCTACGAGCAGTACTTC.

This rearrangement joins TRBV10-3 to TRBJ2-2; D gene uncertain. V lost 4 bases and J 4 bases, leaving 7 bases between the germline ends. The CDR3 is 13 amino acids. Germline V gene lookup returns CDR1 ENHRY and CDR2 SYGVKD. The CDR3 DNA is TGTGCCATCAGTGTGCCAGGCACCGGGGAGCTGTTTTTT. Translation: CAISVPGTGELFF.

This chain connects TRBV13 to TRBJ2-7; 11 nucleotides align to TRBD2. CDR1 PRHDT and CDR2 FYEKMQ come from the germline V gene (reference sequence). This CDR3 spans 16 amino acids. The ends lost 3 bases at V and 4 bases at J; junction bases unmatched: 8. The CDR3 loop is CASSFPTGTSGYEQYF. The CDR3 nucleotides read TGTGCCAGCAGCTTCCCCACCGGGACTAGCGGATACGAGCAGTACTTC.

This chain joins TRBV6-6 and TRBJ1-1; 9 bases fit TRBD1. CDR3 size: 14 residues. After removal of 4 bases from V and 4 bases from J, the junction contained 4 bases not matched to a gene. CDR1 and CDR2 (germline): MNHNY, SVGAGI (reference sequence). The CDR3 spells CASSSDRGVTEAFF. DNA for the CDR3: TGTGCCAGCAGTTCAGACAGGGGGGTCACTGAAGCTTTCTTT.

The J gene is TRBJ2-3, the V gene TRBV11-2; unclear D gene. Germline-derived CDR1 and CDR2 are SGHAT and FQNNGV. The V end lost 3 bases, the J end lost 10 bases, and 11 bases lay between the germline ends. The CDR3 totals 12 residues. Here the CDR3 reads CASSFEDLAQYF. As DNA, the CDR3 is TGTGCCAGCAGCTTCGAAGACTTAGCGCAGTATTTT.

This rearrangement joins TRBV29-1 to TRBJ1-2; 12 bases fit TRBD1. V was pared by 6 bases and J by 1 base, with 6 bases of the junction left unmatched. Germline V lookup: CDR1 SQVTM, CDR2 ANQGSEA. The CDR3 is made up of 15 amino acids. This chain's CDR3 is CSVGDRGHLNYGYTF. The CDR3 DNA sequence: TGCAGCGTCGGGGACAGGGGGCACCTTAACTATGGCTACACCTTC.

The V gene is TRBV7-6, the J gene TRBJ2-1, with D maybe TRBD1 (6 bases). CDR1 and CDR2 (germline): SGHVS, FNYEAQ. Between the trimmed V and J ends, which lost 3 bases and 2 bases, there was a span of 14 bases. The CDR3 runs to 16 residues. The DNA for the CDR3 is TGTGCCAGCAGCTTGGGCCAGGGGCCCCCCTACAATGAGCAGTTCTTC. It translates to CASSLGQGPPYNEQFF. Full variable domain (missing parts from reference TRBV7-6 and TRBJ2-1): GAGVSQSPRYKVTKRGQDVALRCDPISGHVSLYWYRQALGQGPEFLTYFNYEAQQDKSGLPNDRFSAERPEGSISTLTIQRTEQRDSAMYRCASSLGQGPPYNEQFFGPGTRLTVL.

Notes on this clone: The sample carries other DNA sequences with the same CDR3. The gene calls are TRBV7-9 and TRBJ2-7; D is uncertain. V was trimmed by 5 bases and J by 2 bases, leaving 7 bases between them. The CDR3 sequence is 12 residues long. Germline CDR1 reads SEHNR; CDR2 reads FQNEAQ (reference sequence). For the CDR3, the DNA is TGTGCCAGCAGCCCTGTTCCCTACGAGCAGTACTTC. Protein sequence: CASSPVPYEQYF. The full variable domain, rest sourced from reference TRBV7-9 and TRBJ2-7, is DTGVSQNPRHKITKRGQNVTFRCDPISEHNRLYWYRQTLGQGPEFLTYFQNEAQLEKSRLLSDRFSAERPKGSFSTLEIQRTEQGDSAMYLCASSPVPYEQYFGPGTRLTVT.

This sequence joins TRBV6-5 and TRBJ2-5, with D unresolved. The CDR3 runs 13 residues. Trimming shortened V by 4 bases and J by 4 bases, and 10 bases separated the two germline ends. Germline CDR1 and CDR2: MNHEY and SVGAGI. CDR3: CASSWVSGETQYF. The CDR3 nucleotides are TGTGCCAGCAGTTGGGTTTCAGGAGAGACCCAGTACTTC.

With respect to this clone: The sample has other DNA sequences that encode this CDR3 too. V is TRBV6-5 and J is TRBJ1-5; a possible D gene is TRBD1 (5 bases). The germline CDR1 and CDR2 sequences are MNHEY and SVGAGI. V was cut by 2 bases and J by 5 bases, with 13 bases left in between. This CDR3 is 15 amino acids long. The CDR3: CASSYTLGEDQPQHF. DNA for the CDR3: TGTGCCAGCAGTTACACCCTGGGGGAGGATCAGCCCCAGCATTTT.

The CDR3 loop is CATSPSRAQAHEQYF. CDR3 nucleotides: TGTGCCACCAGCCCCAGCAGGGCCCAAGCTCACGAGCAGTACTTC. The chain combines TRBV15 with TRBJ2-7, with a possible D match to TRBD1 (5 bases). V was shortened by 5 bases and J by 5 bases, with 19 bases between the two germline ends. CDR1 is LNHNV and CDR2 is YYDKDF in the germline V gene (reference sequence). There are 15 residues in the CDR3.

The genes are TRBV19 and TRBJ2-2; possible D gene TRBD2, 5 bases. The CDR3 spans 15 residues. Trimming stripped 10 bases from V and 2 bases from J, with 17 bases between. Germline CDR1 is LNHDA and CDR2 is SQIVND (reference sequence). The CDR3 DNA sequence: TGTGCCACCGCCTTGGGAGTGTACAACACCGGGGAGCTGTTTTTT. It is translated as CATALGVYNTGELFF.

The rearrangement joins TRBV15 to TRBJ2-7, with D unclear. The CDR3 has 12 residues. The V end lost 1 base, the J end lost 5 bases, and 6 bases lay between the germline ends. Germline V gene data show CDR1 as LNHNV and CDR2 as YYDKDF (reference sequence). Here the CDR3 reads CATSRGGNEQYF. CDR3 sequence (DNA): TGTGCCACCAGCAGAGGTGGGAACGAGCAGTACTTC.

The J gene is TRBJ1-4, the V gene TRBV11-2; D call uncertain. The germline gives CDR1 SGHAT, CDR2 FQNNGV. The length of the CDR3 is 15 residues. V gave up 5 bases and J gave up 4 bases, with 14 bases separating them. This CDR3 is CASSPRGLLNEKLFF. The CDR3 DNA reads TGTGCCAGCAGCCCTCGTGGGCTGCTTAATGAAAAACTGTTTTTT.

The rearrangement uses TRBV28 and TRBJ2-5; 8 bases are a match to TRBD2. CDR3 size: 15 residues. The germline V gene encodes CDR1 MDHEN and CDR2 SYDVKM. The V segment lost 3 bases and the J segment 5 bases; nucleotides outside the gene matches: 8. The CDR3 region is CASSLREAGEETQYF. The CDR3 bases are TGTGCCAGCAGTTTGCGGGAGGCGGGAGAGGAGACCCAGTACTTC. Full variable domain (missing parts from reference TRBV28 and TRBJ2-5): DVKVTQSSRYLVKRTGEKVFLECVQDMDHENMFWYRQDPGLGLRLIYFSYDVKMKEKGDIPEGYSVSREKKERFSLILESASTNQTSMYLCASSLREAGEETQYFGPGTRLLVL.

The gene calls are TRBV10-1 and TRBJ2-2; D is perhaps TRBD2 (6 bases). Germline lookup yields CDR1 WNHNN and CDR2 SYGVQD (reference sequence). The CDR3 length is 16 residues. Trimming shortened V by 0 bases and J by 1 base, and 9 bases separated the two germline ends. The CDR3 protein is CASSESGTLNTGELFF. CDR3 coding DNA: TGCGCCAGCAGTGAGTCCGGGACTTTGAACACCGGGGAGCTGTTTTTT.

J is TRBJ1-6 and V is TRBV6-5, with a tentative D call TRBD1 (5 bases). CDR1 is MNHEY and CDR2 is SVGAGI in the germline V gene. The CDR3 sequence is 13 residues long. V lost 11 bases to trimming and J lost 9 bases, with 17 bases between them. The CDR3 coding sequence is TGTGCCGGATCCCCGGGGCAGAGTTCACCCCTCCACTTT. Its translation: CAGSPGQSSPLHF.

This rearrangement joins TRBV28 to TRBJ2-7; D is ambiguous. The V end lost 6 bases, the J end lost 0 bases, and 12 bases lay between the germline ends. The CDR3 totals 14 residues. Per the germline V gene, CDR1 is MDHEN and CDR2 is SYDVKM. CDR3 nucleotides: TGTGCCAGCAGCCGGATTGGAGACTCCTACGAGCAGTACTTC. As protein: CASSRIGDSYEQYF.

The rearrangement uses TRBV13 and TRBJ2-5; 8 bases are shared with TRBD2. This CDR3 contains 14 residues. CDR1 and CDR2 (germline): PRHDT, FYEKMQ (reference sequence). Trimming cost V 5 bases and J 5 bases; bases outside gene matches: 7. The CDR3 loop is CASSPGGRGETQYF. The CDR3 DNA sequence: TGTGCCAGCAGCCCGGGGGGGCGCGGGGAGACCCAGTACTTC.

The chain is built from TRBV2 and TRBJ2-7; tentatively, D is TRBD2 (6 bases). Germline V gene sequence: CDR1 SNHLY, CDR2 FYNNEI. This CDR3 region has 14 residues. The V end was cut by 4 bases, the J end by 2 bases, with 12 bases between. The CDR3 protein is CASSVGSLTYEQYF. CDR3 nucleotide sequence: TGTGCCAGCAGTGTCGGGAGCCTAACCTACGAGCAGTACTTC.